These 11 T cell receptor beta chains came from one sample sequenced in a study of CD4 T cells in relation to SARS-CoV-2 and coronaviruses. Before the COVID-19 pandemic, during about 2010-2018, CD4+ T cells were taken from unexposed donors. TCRdb keeps only in-frame clones here, not all; method: immunoSEQ multiplex PCR. The data hold about 65,000 clones, with more than 75% observed a single time. Sequenced input: memory CD4+ T cells from PBMCs. These receptors were obtained from a human donor in good health.

V usage is TRBV7-2 and J usage is TRBJ1-2, with D tentatively TRBD1 (5 bases). CDR3 length: 16 residues. Germline V gene data show CDR1 as SGHTA and CDR2 as FQGNSA. V lost 4 bases and J 7 bases, leaving 22 bases between the germline ends. The CDR3 sequence is CASSSREDRPRPGYTF. CDR3 DNA sequence: TGTGCCAGCAGCTCACGGGAAGACAGACCAAGACCTGGCTACACCTTC.

This chain joins TRBV7-7 and TRBJ2-2; possible D gene TRBD1, 5 bases. The V end was cut by 4 bases, the J end by 0 bases, with 12 bases between. Germline CDR1 SSHAT, CDR2 FNYEAQ (reference sequence). This CDR3 is 16 amino acids long. The CDR3 region has the DNA TGTGCCAGCAGCTCTCGACAGCTCCCGAACACCGGGGAGCTGTTTTTT. Its protein is CASSSRQLPNTGELFF.

The DNA of the CDR3 is TGTGCCAGCAGCCAAGGGACAGGGCGTGAAGCTTTCTTT. It codes for CASSQGTGREAFF. The rearrangement uses TRBV7-3 and TRBJ1-1, with TRBD1 matching 9 bases. The length of the CDR3 is 13 residues. J gave up 7 bases and V 5 bases, and 5 bases lay outside the gene matches. Per the germline V gene, CDR1 is SGHTA and CDR2 is FQGTGA.

The chain carries TRBV5-1 and TRBJ2-7; D gene ambiguous. Trimming left V 2 bases short and J 5 bases short, with 2 bases between. Germline loops: CDR1 SGHRS, CDR2 YFSETQ. The CDR3 runs 10 residues. The CDR3 reads CASSFNEQYF. The CDR3 nucleotides are TGCGCCAGCAGCTTTAACGAGCAGTACTTC.

The sample holds a few counts of this clone. J is TRBJ2-5 and V is TRBV4-1, with 7 positions matching TRBD1. This CDR3 is built from 17 residues. Trimming cost V 4 bases and J 0 bases; bases outside gene matches: 11. Germline V gene data show CDR1 as MGHRA and CDR2 as YSYEKL. In nucleotides, the CDR3 is TGCGCCAGCAGCCTATACCCCCCGGGACAGAACCAAGAGACCCAGTACTTC. Encoded protein: CASSLYPPGQNQETQYF.

This clone was counted once. The J gene is TRBJ2-6, the V gene TRBV18; D remains unclear. The CDR3 consists of 16 residues. CDR1 and CDR2 from the germline V gene are KGHSH and LQKENI. Trimming removed 0 bases at V and 1 base at J, with 7 bases between. The CDR3 bases are TGTGCCAGCTCACCACCTAACCCGTCTGGGGCCAACGTCCTGACTTTC. Protein product: CASSPPNPSGANVLTF.

The rearrangement joins TRBV27 to TRBJ2-1; D might be TRBD2 (6 bases). Germline assignment: CDR1 MNHEY and CDR2 SMNVEV (reference sequence). The CDR3 loop spans 14 amino acids. V was cut by 2 bases and J by 9 bases, with 14 bases left in between. The CDR3 spells CASSLRRGLGEQFF. Here the CDR3 DNA reads TGTGCCAGCAGTTTACGACGGGGGTTGGGTGAGCAGTTCTTC.

The chain is built from TRBV24-1 and TRBJ2-7, with D maybe TRBD1 (6 bases). Trimming stripped 0 bases from V and 3 bases from J, with 11 bases between. Germline CDR1 reads KGHDR; CDR2 reads SFDVKD. The CDR3 loop spans 15 amino acids. The CDR3 region has the DNA TGTGCCACCAGTGATTTGAGCCAGGGGTTCTACGAGCAGTACTTC. Translated: CATSDLSQGFYEQYF.

The chain joins TRBV5-1 to TRBJ2-7; 9 bases align to TRBD1. V lost 5 bases and J lost 1; bases outside the gene matches: 4. The CDR3 has 14 residues. Germline V gives CDR1 SGHRS, CDR2 YFSETQ. The CDR3 coding sequence is TGCGCCAGCAGGGCCGGGACAGGGTCCTACGAGCAGTACTTC. Encoded protein: CASRAGTGSYEQYF.

V and J are TRBV3-1 (or the pseudogene TRBV3-2) and TRBJ1-5; D is unclear. Trimming removed 0 bases from V and 6 bases from J, with 6 bases in between. Germline V lookup: CDR1 LGHDT, CDR2 YNNKEL (reference sequence). The CDR3 runs 13 residues. CDR3 nucleotides: TGTGCCAGCAGCCAAGATGGGGTTCAGCCCCAGCATTTT. Translated: CASSQDGVQPQHF.

This rearrangement joins TRBV9 to TRBJ1-1, with D unresolved. The CDR3 is 14 amino acids. CDR1 is SGDLS and CDR2 is YYNGEE in the germline V gene. V dropped 1 base and J dropped 3 bases, with 10 bases sitting between them. CDR3 loop: CASSVLRQDTEAFF. The CDR3 DNA follows: TGTGCCAGCAGCGTACTCCGCCAGGACACTGAAGCTTTCTTT.